This T cell receptor beta chain came from a study of blood T cell repertoires in COVID-19. Study context: Spain, Italy and the United States supplied samples that represented acute and convalescent COVID-19. Nucleic acid was either cDNA or gDNA, and it came from T cells, B-cell-depleted T cells, or PBMCs.

Under the authors' procedure: Reference gene primer amplification yielded estimated nucleated cell counts. Clones were read by immunoSEQ multiplex PCR, and TCRdb kept only the in-frame ones, dropping some. V and J calls and clone size are copied from that table; D and trimming were computed from the DNA. The table lists 80,000 to 100,000 clones, just under 80% of them singletons, with roughly 15% in the top ten. The CDR3 extends over 13 amino acids. V lost 2 bases and J lost 5, with 6 bases in between. Germline values: CDR1 SGHAT, CDR2 FQNNGV. The genes are TRBV11-2 and TRBJ2-2; D is ambiguous. The sample consisted of peripheral blood. The source is a human donor in a cohort sampled during active COVID-19. The DNA for the CDR3 is TGTGCCAGCAGCTTAATCGGGACCGGGGAGCTGTTTTTT. It translates to CASSLIGTGELFF.